The 4 T cell receptor beta chains presented below share a single source sample, sequenced in a study of early T cells in non-severe SARS-CoV-2 infection. TCRdb used MiXCR to reprocess the 5' RACE reads, holding one entry per CDR3 protein. This table has approximately 50,000 distinct CDR3 sequences, roughly 8.2% appearing once. The sequencing input was whole blood. These receptor sequences come from an adult who was a healthcare worker with PCR-confirmed SARS-CoV-2 infection or an uninfected control (not recorded which).

The table lists this clonotype with many counts. An end of the junction differs from the germline gene, which may be a read error. CDR3 residues: CASSLLGTGATHTQYF. The DNA for the CDR3 is TGTGCCAGCAGCCTCCTAGGGACAGGGGCCACACATACGCAGTATTTT. The rearrangement uses TRBV6-6 and TRBJ2-3; 10 positions match TRBD1. The germline CDR1 and CDR2 sequences are MNHNY and SVGAGI (reference sequence). There are 16 residues in the CDR3.

The rearrangement uses TRBV30 and TRBJ2-1, with D possibly matching TRBD1 (6 bases). Germline CDR1 and CDR2: GTSNPN and SVGIG (reference sequence). The CDR3 consists of 12 residues. The V end was cut by 0 bases, the J end by 7 bases, with 7 bases between. The CDR3 nucleotides are TGTGCCTGGAGTGTAACAGGGAATGAGCAGTTCTTC. Residues: CAWSVTGNEQFF.

This chain's CDR3 is CASSGPGRQYNEQFF. The CDR3 DNA is TGTGCCAGCAGCGGGCCCGGGAGGCAATACAATGAGCAGTTCTTC. The genes are TRBV11-2 and TRBJ2-1, with 7 bases that match TRBD2. This CDR3 has 15 amino acids. Trimming cost V 5 bases and J 4 bases; bases outside gene matches: 8. Germline V lookup: CDR1 SGHAT, CDR2 FQNNGV.

This clonotype was counted between two and nine times. The chain combines TRBV7-8 with TRBJ1-1; D perhaps matches TRBD1 (6 bases). There are 14 residues in the CDR3. Trimming removed 1 base at V and 3 bases at J, with 9 bases between. Germline V gene sequence: CDR1 SGHVS, CDR2 FQNEAQ. The chain's CDR3 is CASSLGRTDTEAFF. As DNA, the CDR3 is TGTGCCAGCAGCTTAGGGAGGACAGACACTGAAGCTTTCTTT.